The 17 T cell receptor beta chains listed next were all sequenced from one sample in a study of response to subunit inactivated influenza vaccine. MiXCR, applied by TCRdb to the RT-PCR reads, yields one record per CDR3 protein. The repertoire includes some 800,000 distinct CDR3 sequences, less than 25% of them detected once, and 10% to 13% sits in the top ten. Sequencing was performed on PBMCs from blood, taken roughly 5 days after vaccination. All receptors derive from a man between 50 and 59 years old who received an inactivated influenza vaccine.

The chain is built from TRBV12-3 or TRBV12-4 and TRBJ1-6, with a weak D call TRBD1 (5 bases). This CDR3 region has 15 residues. Trimming removed 2 bases at V and 10 bases at J, with 15 bases between. CDR3: CASSLYEGLESPLHF. The CDR3 bases are TGTGCCAGCAGTTTATATGAGGGGTTGGAATCACCCCTCCACTTT.

The table lists this clonotype with a few counts. The chain employs TRBV7-9 and TRBJ2-3; D not certain. Trimming cost V 4 bases and J 2 bases, with 13 bases left between them. This CDR3 has 15 residues. Germline CDR1 and CDR2: SEHNR and FQNEAQ (reference sequence). CDR3 in amino acids: CASSSDRVNTDTQYF. DNA of the CDR3: TGTGCCAGCAGCTCGGACCGTGTCAACACAGATACGCAGTATTTT. The full variable domain, with the rest looked up from reference TRBV7-9 and TRBJ2-3, is DTGVSQNPRHKITKRGQNVTFRCDPISEHNRLYWYRQTLGQGPEFLTYFQNEAQLEKSRLLSDRFSAERPKGSFSTLEIQRTEQGDSAMYLCASSSDRVNTDTQYFGPGTRLTVL.

This clonotype came up a few times. This chain uses TRBV27 with TRBJ1-1, with D possibly matching TRBD1 (5 bases). Germline CDR1 reads MNHEY; CDR2 reads SMNVEV (reference sequence). CDR3 length: 15 amino acids. The V end lost 2 bases, the J end lost 1 base, and 11 bases lay between the germline ends. The CDR3 loop is CASSLGAAANTEAFF. CDR3 DNA: TGTGCCAGCAGTTTAGGGGCTGCCGCGAACACTGAAGCTTTCTTT.

The V call is TRBV5-1, the J call TRBJ2-6; D is unresolved. The V and J ends lost 0 bases and 0 bases respectively, with 10 bases between them. The CDR3 length is 17 residues. Germline CDR1 and CDR2: SGHRS and YFSETQ. Written as DNA, the CDR3 is TGCGCCAGCAGCTTGGGACAAACGTCCTCTGGGGCCAACGTCCTGACTTTC. Its translation: CASSLGQTSSGANVLTF.

In its sample, this clonotype was seen many times. This chain connects TRBV4-3 to TRBJ2-1; D gene ambiguous. With 1 base removed from V and 3 bases from J, the gap between germline ends came to 4 bases. The CDR3 totals 13 residues. CDR1 LGHNA and CDR2 YSLEER come from the germline V gene. CDR3 amino acids: CASSQGVYNEQFF. CDR3 DNA sequence: TGCGCCAGCAGCCAAGGTGTCTACAATGAGCAGTTCTTC.

There are a few counts of this clonotype. The chain carries TRBV20-1 and TRBJ1-2; D gene uncertain. The germline V and J ends were trimmed by 5 bases and 7 bases, with 20 bases remaining between them. The CDR3 runs 14 residues. Germline CDR1 reads DFQATT; CDR2 reads SNEGSKA (reference sequence). The chain's CDR3 is CSAGVAGPTFGYTF. The DNA of the CDR3 is TGCAGTGCTGGGGTGGCGGGTCCCACTTTTGGCTACACCTTC.

In this sample, this clonotype turned up once. The chain uses TRBV29-1 and TRBJ2-1; D unresolved. The CDR3 runs 12 residues. The germline V and J ends were trimmed by 2 bases and 6 bases, with 8 bases remaining between them. Germline values: CDR1 SQVTM, CDR2 ANQGSEA. The CDR3 here is CSVETYGNEQFF. In DNA, the CDR3 is TGCAGCGTTGAAACCTACGGCAATGAGCAGTTCTTC.

This clonotype was seen a handful of times. J is TRBJ2-1 and V is TRBV20-1, with no clear D. The CDR3 runs 15 residues. Per germline, CDR1 DFQATT and CDR2 SNEGSKA (reference sequence). Trimming cost V 6 bases and J 2 bases, with 17 bases left between them. CDR3 nucleotide sequence: TGCAGTGCAAACTCGGGCCTCGTCCCCTACAATGAGCAGTTCTTC. It specifies CSANSGLVPYNEQFF.

This chain uses TRBV5-1 with TRBJ2-2, with TRBD1 matching 7 bases. The CDR3 runs 16 residues. Trimming removed 3 bases from V and 4 bases from J; junction bases left unmatched: 9. The germline gives CDR1 SGHRS, CDR2 YFSETQ. CDR3 nucleotides: TGCGCCAGCAGCTGGAGTGTGACAGGGTCCACCGGGGAGCTGTTTTTT. It yields the protein CASSWSVTGSTGELFF.

This clonotype was observed a handful of times. The chain carries TRBV9 and TRBJ2-7; D remains ambiguous. The germline gives CDR1 SGDLS, CDR2 YYNGEE. Trimming pared 4 bases from V and 2 bases from J, leaving 13 bases between. The CDR3 contains 14 residues. The chain's CDR3 is CASSPQAVPYEQYF. The CDR3 DNA sequence: TGTGCCAGCAGCCCCCAAGCCGTTCCCTACGAGCAGTACTTC.

This clonotype turned up a few times. The rearrangement joins TRBV20-1 to TRBJ2-7, with 8 bases aligning to TRBD2. Per germline, CDR1 DFQATT and CDR2 SNEGSKA (reference sequence). J gave up 5 bases and V 5 bases, and 11 bases lay outside the gene matches. The CDR3 is 14 amino acids. CDR3 loop: CSASLSGMIHEQYF. CDR3 bases: TGCAGTGCTTCCCTTAGCGGGATGATACACGAGCAGTACTTC.

The rearrangement uses TRBV24-1 and TRBJ2-1; perhaps TRBD1 as D (6 bases). V was pared by 0 bases and J by 7 bases, with 18 bases between. The CDR3 covers 17 residues. The germline V gene encodes CDR1 KGHDR and CDR2 SFDVKD. The CDR3 coding sequence is TGTGCCACCAGTGATTTGCAGGGGCAGGGATTGATTAATGAGCAGTTCTTC. This translates into CATSDLQGQGLINEQFF.

Only a few counts were recorded for this clonotype. This rearrangement joins TRBV5-5 to TRBJ1-5; a possible D gene is TRBD1 (5 bases). Germline values: CDR1 SGHKS, CDR2 YYEKEE (reference sequence). This CDR3 is 16 amino acids long. V was pared by 0 bases and J by 3 bases, with 13 bases between. The CDR3 nucleotides read TGTGCCAGCAGCTTGGAGGCGGCAGGGCCCAATCAGCCCCAGCATTTT. Its translation is CASSLEAAGPNQPQHF. Combining the CDR3 with reference TRBV5-5 and TRBJ1-5 gives the whole variable domain DAGVTQSPTHLIKTRGQQVTLRCSPISGHKSVSWYQQVLGQGPQFIFQYYEKEERGRGNFPDRFSARQFPNYSSELNVNALLLGDSALYLCASSLEAAGPNQPQHFGDGTRLSIL.

This clonotype was found once. Germline and junction disagree at one end, which may indicate a read error. The gene calls are TRBV7-7 and TRBJ2-5; D unresolved. Germline V gene data show CDR1 as SSHAT and CDR2 as FNYEAQ (reference sequence). The CDR3 spans 13 residues. CDR3 loop: CASSPVSGETQYF. In DNA, the CDR3 is TGTGCTAGCAGCCCAGTCTCCGGGGAGACCCAGTACTTC.

The chain is built from TRBV7-3 and TRBJ2-1, with a possible D match to TRBD2 (6 bases). CDR1 and CDR2 from the germline V gene are SGHTA and FQGTGA. The CDR3 spans 17 residues. Between the trimmed V and J ends, which lost 5 bases and 6 bases, there was a span of 23 bases. Here the CDR3 reads CASSPVGGLLRGNEQFF. CDR3 nucleotide sequence: TGTGCCAGCAGCCCTGTCGGAGGGTTATTAAGGGGCAATGAGCAGTTCTTC.

A few counts support this clonotype. This chain connects TRBV28 to TRBJ2-5; no reliable D call. Germline CDR1 and CDR2: MDHEN and SYDVKM. V was shortened by 6 bases and J by 2 bases, with 7 bases between the two germline ends. This CDR3 has 12 residues. The CDR3 is CASRGAQETQYF. The CDR3 DNA sequence: TGTGCCAGCAGAGGAGCTCAAGAGACCCAGTACTTC.

V gene TRBV9 combines with J gene TRBJ2-5, with D tentatively TRBD2 (5 bases). The V gene lost 5 bases and the J gene lost 7 bases, with 15 bases spanning the gap. CDR1 SGDLS and CDR2 YYNGEE come from the germline V gene. The CDR3 runs to 13 residues. The chain's CDR3 is CASSEDWLRTQYF. The DNA of the CDR3 is TGTGCCAGCAGTGAGGACTGGTTACGGACCCAGTACTTC.